Sequencing of this T cell receptor (beta chain) was carried out in a study of radiation and T cells in renal cell carcinoma (dated by TCRdb to the early 2020s). Notes on the research overall: Samples came from a clinical trial, in which primary renal cell carcinomas received 15 Gy stereotactic body radiation therapy followed by nephrectomy 4 weeks later. A total of 50 to 60 samples underwent TCR beta sequencing, made up of approximately 26 tumors and about 27 peripheral blood samples. Across all 50 or so samples, 4,016,671 unique CDR3 nucleotide sequences, encoding 2,658,974 unique CDR3 amino acid sequences, were identified. Overall study results and their limits: In blood, the top tumor clonotypes increased between baseline and 2 weeks post-radiation and then shrank by 4 weeks, which suggests that tumor-resident clones expanded only transiently. The single-armed trial design could not address effects of radiation dose or scheduling on the TCR repertoire. Dynamics of the blood repertoire were not tracked past 4 weeks after treatment. No pretreatment tumor biopsies were available, so the baseline intratumoral presence of clonotypes could not be determined.

In the paper's terms, the time point label means: baseline pretreatment blood. Explained via the paper, the treatment or condition label denotes: 15 Gy SBRT to primary tumor, nephrectomy 4 weeks later. To follow tumor-enriched clonotypes, peripheral blood was collected serially from radiation-treated patients at baseline and again at 2 weeks and 4 weeks after SBRT. Renal cell carcinoma with clear cell pathology was present in all patients. The QIAamp DNA Blood Mini Kit (Qiagen) was used to prepare genomic DNA for TCR sequencing. The analyses included only samples that passed all quality control checks. TCR beta libraries were generated from genomic DNA with the immunoSEQ kit, following the manufacturer's recommendations. To prepare libraries, a first multiplex PCR with proprietary primers was run, followed by a second PCR that added unique barcodes, and a bead cleanup was done after each round. Each sample batch included a kit-provided positive control reaction and a negative control reaction. The final libraries were assessed on an Agilent 4200 TapeStation D1000 ScreenTape, pooled by volume, and quantified by qPCR. An Illumina NextSeq500 fitted with a MidOutput 150-cycle cartridge performed the sequencing, running 156 Read1 cycles and 15 Index1 cycles with the kit's custom primers. The pooled library was loaded at 0.75 to 1 pM with a roughly 20% PhiX control spike-in. The original methods were these. Vendor-processed data were analyzed in R, with a clonotype defined as all T cells sharing the same CDR3 nucleotide sequence. For clone abundance analyses, frequencies were normalized to the 10,000 most abundant clones per sample. Public T cell clones, which averaged fewer than five per sample, were excluded before analysis. An abundance difference of at least 32-fold between compartments was the criterion for calling clonotypes tumor-enriched or baseline blood-enriched. A beta-binomial differential abundance model was used to identify clonotypes that were expanded or contracted between blood time points. The Baroni-Urbani and Buser coefficient was used to measure tumor-blood repertoire similarity, and groups were compared with two-tailed Wilcoxon tests in R. TCRdb holds this immuneACCESS table with in-frame rearrangements only. Some clones are missing; in checked studies, unresolved V genes explain under half, and the rest has no known cause. V, J and clone size reflect that table, while D and trimming were determined from the DNA. This sample holds roughly 150,000 clones; about 88% were observed only once. The ten largest account for over 3.5% of the sample.

The CDR3 runs 13 residues from the cysteine to the phenylalanine. Solely the CDR3 DNA is kept, with 39 bases framed from the first base. Via the germline V gene (reference sequence), CDR1 is SSHAT and CDR2 FNYEAQ. About this clone: Which antigen it targets is not known. One end of the junction does not line up with germline, which may come from a read error.

The V and J segments used are TRBV7-7 and TRBJ1-6; 8 middle bases align to TRBD1. This TCR was sampled from a woman in her seventies with renal cell carcinoma. The source was blood, collected from a patient whose treatment included radiotherapy and nephrectomy. CDR3 reads: CASSLDRGSPLHF. The bases are TGTGCTAGCAGCTTAGACAGGGGTTCACCCCTCCACTTT.